This entry is about one T cell receptor (beta chain). Its antigen is undetermined. cDNA specific to TCR beta was made from 500 ng of total RNA, with a constant-region primer employed for priming. Employing slightly modified ARM-PCR, three nested multiplex PCR rounds were run, and these gave rise to the TCR beta libraries. The study ran its first two PCR rounds for around 10 cycles each, using TRBV1-TRBV30 forward primers and a C-beta reverse primer. TCRdb recomputed calls from the multiplex PCR reads with MiXCR, one row per CDR3 protein. Counted here are fewer than 400,000 distinct CDR3 sequences, over 55% occurring once; the ten biggest clones make up 9%. This sample stems from a study of tumor-infiltrating lymphocytes in primary liver carcinoma. Study details: Donors underwent surgery for histopathologically diagnosed primary liver carcinoma. These patients were men and women whose ages were 30 to 69 years.

Points from the study as a whole: Pairs comparing tumor with adjacent tissue or blood overlapped less than pairs drawn from tumor regions. Tumor specimens were characterized by a significantly higher top-250-clone fraction than blood (p = 0.039).

The researchers obtained blood RNA from unsorted whole blood and also extracted germline DNA. This CDR3 contains 13 residues. V was cut by 4 bases and J by 7 bases, with 12 bases left in between. Per germline, CDR1 SGHNT and CDR2 YYREEE (reference sequence). The sequence came from a middle-aged man with primary liver carcinoma and hepatitis B virus infection. The sequenced sample consisted of peripheral blood. The chain links TRBV5-4 to TRBJ2-1; perhaps TRBD2 as D (6 bases). This chain's CDR3 is CASSPRAGNEQFF. The CDR3 DNA sequence: TGTGCCAGCAGCCCGCGGGCGGGGAATGAGCAGTTCTTC.